The 29 T cell receptor beta chains given below trace back to one sample, sequenced in a study of cytomegalovirus exposure and HLA in healthy donors. Primers for the PCR totalled 60 Vbeta and 13 Jbeta. Assay: immunoSEQ multiplex PCR; the TCRdb copy retains only in-frame clones and omits some. The sample shows 150,000 or so clones, around 80% of them seen only once. Specimen: PBMCs. These receptors all come from a man aged 35 to 55 in good health and CMV-seropositive.

V usage is TRBV6-1 and J usage is TRBJ1-5, with D maybe TRBD1 (6 bases). The V gene's germline CDR1 is MNHNS and CDR2 SASEGT. This CDR3 region has 13 residues. Trimming left V 3 bases short and J 7 bases short, with 10 bases between. The CDR3: CASSEGARQPQHF. DNA for the CDR3: TGTGCCAGCAGTGAGGGGGCACGGCAGCCCCAGCATTTT.

The genes are TRBV2 and TRBJ2-6; 7 nucleotides match TRBD1. After removal of 1 base from V and 0 bases from J, the junction contained 6 bases not matched to a gene. The CDR3 consists of 18 residues. Germline-derived CDR1 and CDR2 are SNHLY and FYNNEI. The DNA for the CDR3 is TGTGCCAGCAGTGAAGAGGGACAGACCTACTCTGGGGCCAACGTCCTGACTTTC. It translates to CASSEEGQTYSGANVLTF.

The rearrangement links TRBV28 to TRBJ2-3, with 9 positions matching TRBD1. Germline CDR1 is MDHEN and CDR2 is SYDVKM. The CDR3 is 18 residues long. V dropped 4 bases and J dropped 2; count of bases not matched to a gene: 13. Here the CDR3 reads CASSSGQGRDRITDTQYF. CDR3 in DNA: TGTGCCAGCAGTTCCGGACAGGGGAGGGATAGGATCACAGATACGCAGTATTTT.

The V and J genes are TRBV27 and TRBJ1-2; 8 nucleotides match TRBD1. The J segment lost 5 bases and the V segment lost 6 bases, leaving 5 bases of the junction unmatched. CDR1 is MNHEY, CDR2 SMNVEV, per germline (reference sequence). There are 13 residues in the CDR3. CDR3 region: CASSHRGGYGYTF. As DNA, the CDR3 is TGTGCCAGCAGCCACAGGGGGGGGTATGGCTACACCTTC.

The chain combines TRBV7-9 with TRBJ1-2; D perhaps matches TRBD1 (6 bases). The CDR3 loop spans 18 amino acids. V lost 4 bases and J 1 base, leaving 22 bases between the germline ends. Germline assignment: CDR1 SEHNR and CDR2 FQNEAQ (reference sequence). The CDR3 DNA reads TGTGCCAGCAGCTCCGGCCTGAGGACAGATCCCTTTAACTATGGCTACACCTTC. Amino acids: CASSSGLRTDPFNYGYTF.

This chain uses TRBV10-3 with TRBJ2-7; possibly TRBD2 for D (7 bases). The CDR3 runs 15 residues. The V gene's germline CDR1 is ENHRY and CDR2 SYGVKD. V was shortened by 8 bases and J by 4 bases, with 21 bases between the two germline ends. The CDR3 sequence: CAIRRGEGQGYEQYF. For the CDR3, the DNA is TGTGCCATCCGACGAGGGGAGGGTCAGGGGTACGAGCAGTACTTC.

The chain links TRBV5-1 to TRBJ2-5; the match to TRBD1 covers 8 bases. V was clipped by 3 bases and J by 7 bases; unmatched bases: 5. The CDR3 covers 13 residues. Germline CDR1 and CDR2: SGHRS and YFSETQ. CDR3 residues: CASSWTGSGTQYF. CDR3 DNA: TGCGCCAGCAGCTGGACAGGGTCGGGGACCCAGTACTTC.

This clone was found once. The chain couples TRBV18 to TRBJ1-5; D gene unclear. Germline V CDR1 and CDR2: KGHSH, LQKENI. Trimming removed 3 bases from V and 1 base from J, with 7 bases in between. The CDR3 spans 14 residues. CDR3 coding DNA: TGTGCCAGCTCACCTAGTGAGAGCAATCAGCCCCAGCATTTT. This gives the protein CASSPSESNQPQHF.

J is TRBJ2-5 and V is TRBV19; D perhaps matches TRBD2 (6 bases). The V gene lost 1 base and the J gene lost 1 base, with 13 bases spanning the gap. CDR3 size: 16 residues. Germline values: CDR1 LNHDA, CDR2 SQIVND (reference sequence). CDR3: CASSIAYPGLQETQYF. The CDR3 bases are TGTGCCAGTAGTATAGCGTACCCGGGACTCCAAGAGACCCAGTACTTC. Complete variable domain (other parts from reference TRBV19 and TRBJ2-5): DGGITQSPKYLFRKEGQNVTLSCEQNLNHDAMYWYRQDPGQGLRLIYYSQIVNDFQKGDIAEGYSVSREKKESFPLTVTSAQKNPTAFYLCASSIAYPGLQETQYFGPGTRLLVL.

V and J are TRBV28 and TRBJ2-1, with 7 bases lining up with TRBD1. The CDR3 consists of 21 residues. The V gene end was trimmed by 7 bases and the J gene end by 5 bases; junction bases not matched to a gene: 29. Germline-derived CDR1 and CDR2 are MDHEN and SYDVKM. The CDR3 loop is CASTRMTGRSLTQGVHNEQFF. Here the CDR3 DNA reads TGTGCCAGCACCAGAATGACGGGCCGCAGCTTAACCCAGGGGGTGCACAATGAGCAGTTCTTC. The full variable domain, completed using reference TRBV28 and TRBJ2-1, is DVKVTQSSRYLVKRTGEKVFLECVQDMDHENMFWYRQDPGLGLRLIYFSYDVKMKEKGDIPEGYSVSREKKERFSLILESASTNQTSMYLCASTRMTGRSLTQGVHNEQFFGPGTRLTVL.

The chain recombines TRBV5-1 with TRBJ2-7, with D possibly matching TRBD2 (6 bases). The CDR3 consists of 13 residues. V shed 3 bases and J shed 2 bases, with 9 bases lying between them. In germline, CDR1 is SGHRS, CDR2 YFSETQ. CDR3 protein: CASSSGTPYEQYF. CDR3 in DNA: TGCGCCAGCAGCTCCGGGACTCCCTACGAGCAGTACTTC.

The sample holds one count of this clone. This chain joins TRBV19 and TRBJ1-5; 7 bases line up with TRBD1. The CDR3 runs to 15 residues. From germline, CDR1 is LNHDA and CDR2 SQIVND (reference sequence). The V and J ends lost 4 bases and 2 bases, in that order; junction bases with no gene match: 5. CDR3: CASSTAGQGNQPQHF. The CDR3 DNA follows: TGTGCCAGTAGTACCGCCGGACAGGGCAATCAGCCCCAGCATTTT.

The genes are TRBV18 and TRBJ1-5; D ambiguous. CDR1 KGHSH and CDR2 LQKENI come from the germline V gene. V lost 5 bases and J 6 bases, leaving 11 bases between the germline ends. The CDR3 has 13 residues. The CDR3 sequence: CASSTGSGQPQHF. The DNA of the CDR3 is TGTGCCAGCTCAACGGGCAGCGGTCAGCCCCAGCATTTT.

The chain employs TRBV28 and TRBJ2-3, with 7 bases matching TRBD2. V lost 2 bases, J lost 0 bases, and 5 bases stayed unmatched. Germline assignment: CDR1 MDHEN and CDR2 SYDVKM. The CDR3 sequence is 16 residues long. CDR3 in amino acids: CASSLLGEGSTDTQYF. Here the CDR3 DNA reads TGTGCCAGCAGTTTACTGGGGGAGGGGAGCACAGATACGCAGTATTTT.

Comment on this clone: Distinct nucleotide sequences in the sample also encode this CDR3. CDR3 loop: CASSRRTGNTGELFF. In DNA form, the CDR3 reads TGTGCCAGTAGTCGGAGGACAGGGAACACCGGGGAGCTGTTTTTT. The V call is TRBV19, the J call TRBJ2-2; 7 nucleotides agree with TRBD1. V lost 5 bases and J lost 1; bases outside the gene matches: 4. The germline CDR1 and CDR2 sequences are LNHDA and SQIVND (reference sequence). This CDR3 is 15 amino acids long.

Turning to this clone: The missing conserved phenylalanine or tryptophan at the end of this CDR3 makes a read error likely. In DNA form, the CDR3 reads TGTGCCAGAAGCTCGATAGCGGGAGGAACAGATACGCAGTATCTT. It translates to CARSSIAGGTDTQYL. The genes are TRBV5-3 and TRBJ2-3, with TRBD2 matching over 10 bases. TRBV5-3 qualifies as an ORF whose function is uncertain. V gave up 3 bases and J gave up 3 bases; unmatched junction bases: 4. The CDR3 consists of 15 residues.

The chain employs TRBV2 and TRBJ1-2; D ambiguous. Germline V CDR1 and CDR2: SNHLY, FYNNEI. This CDR3 is 15 amino acids long. V was trimmed by 4 bases and J by 0 bases, leaving 12 bases between them. CDR3 in DNA: TGTGCCAGCAGTGGGAGTTCCTCAGCTAACTATGGCTACACCTTC. Its protein product is CASSGSSSANYGYTF.

The chain is built from TRBV4-1 and TRBJ2-1; possibly TRBD1 for D (7 bases). The CDR3 spans 16 residues. CDR1 is MGHRA, CDR2 YSYEKL, per germline. V dropped 0 bases and J dropped 7 bases, with 16 bases sitting between them. In DNA form, the CDR3 reads TGCGCCAGCAGCCAAGATCAGGTCAGGGGGGCAAATGAGCAGTTCTTC. Translated, it gives CASSQDQVRGANEQFF.

Regarding this clone: The CDR3 ends on some other residue instead of the conserved phenylalanine or tryptophan, so this is likely a read error. This chain connects TRBV7-2 to TRBJ2-7; 9 bases are a match to TRBD2. The CDR3 is made up of 16 amino acids. The ends lost 2 bases at V and 5 bases at J; junction bases unmatched: 10. CDR1 is SGHTA and CDR2 is FQGNSA in the germline V gene. Written as DNA, the CDR3 is TGTGCCAGCAGCTTATACATCGGACTAGCGATGAACGAGCAGTACTCC. This codes for CASSLYIGLAMNEQYS.

The chain is built from TRBV7-3 and TRBJ2-7; TRBD1 aligns across 7 bases. Trimming at V came to 5 bases and at J to 1 base, leaving 5 bases not matched to a gene. The CDR3 length is 14 residues. Per the germline V gene, CDR1 is SGHTA and CDR2 is FQGTGA. This CDR3 reads CASSETGQSYEQYF. DNA of the CDR3: TGTGCCAGCAGCGAGACAGGGCAGTCCTACGAGCAGTACTTC.

The chain links TRBV4-3 to TRBJ1-1; tentatively, D is TRBD1 (6 bases). CDR3 length: 12 amino acids. From germline, CDR1 is LGHNA and CDR2 YSLEER. V was clipped by 0 bases and J by 10 bases, with 9 bases between them. The CDR3 here is CASSQDLGAAFF. Written as DNA, the CDR3 is TGCGCCAGCAGCCAAGACCTGGGGGCAGCTTTCTTT.

The chain combines TRBV9 with TRBJ2-5; 7 positions match TRBD2. TRBJ2-7 explains the end of the DNA better; the J call may be wrong. Germline V gives CDR1 SGDLS, CDR2 YYNGEE. This CDR3 is built from 15 residues. CDR3 in amino acids: CASSFWTRKGPEQYF. The CDR3 coding sequence is TGTGCCAGCAGCTTCTGGACTAGGAAGGGGCCCGAGCAGTACTTC.

This clone turned up a few times. The V call is TRBV28, the J call TRBJ1-4; D is undetermined. CDR3 length: 10 amino acids. CDR1 and CDR2 (germline): MDHEN, SYDVKM. V was trimmed by 8 bases and J by 10 bases, leaving 8 bases between them. Here the CDR3 DNA reads TGTGCCAGCGGAGTAGGAAAACTGTTTTTT. It is translated as CASGVGKLFF. Drawing the rest from reference TRBV28 and TRBJ1-4, the complete variable domain is DVKVTQSSRYLVKRTGEKVFLECVQDMDHENMFWYRQDPGLGLRLIYFSYDVKMKEKGDIPEGYSVSREKKERFSLILESASTNQTSMYLCASGVGKLFFGSGTQLSVL.

The count of this clone is one. This sequence joins TRBV6-5 and TRBJ1-6; 9 bases align to TRBD1. Trimming cost V 2 bases and J 10 bases; bases outside gene matches: 3. Germline loops: CDR1 MNHEY, CDR2 SVGAGI. The CDR3 sequence is 14 residues long. The CDR3 DNA follows: TGTGCCAGCAGTTACGACAGGGGGGACTCACCCCTCCACTTT. Translating it yields CASSYDRGDSPLHF.

This chain connects TRBV28 to TRBJ2-5, with no clear D. The CDR3 covers 12 residues. Trimming took off 6 bases at V and 5 bases at J, with 10 bases between the two ends. Germline-derived CDR1 and CDR2 are MDHEN and SYDVKM. CDR3 DNA: TGTGCCAGCAGCGAGTTTATGGAGACCCAGTACTTC. Translation gives CASSEFMETQYF.

This clone was found once. The chain carries TRBV19 and TRBJ1-5; the D gene is possibly TRBD1 (5 bases). CDR1 is LNHDA and CDR2 is SQIVND in the germline V gene (reference sequence). The CDR3 has 14 amino acids. Trimming removed 3 bases at V and 6 bases at J, with 12 bases between. CDR3 in DNA: TGTGCCAGTAGTATCGGGGGAGGTAGTCAGCCCCAGCATTTT. It is translated as CASSIGGGSQPQHF. Using reference TRBV19 and TRBJ1-5 for the parts outside the CDR3, the full variable domain is DGGITQSPKYLFRKEGQNVTLSCEQNLNHDAMYWYRQDPGQGLRLIYYSQIVNDFQKGDIAEGYSVSREKKESFPLTVTSAQKNPTAFYLCASSIGGGSQPQHFGDGTRLSIL.

The chain employs TRBV7-6 and TRBJ2-3; 9 bases line up with TRBD2. Germline CDR1 and CDR2: SGHVS and FNYEAQ. The junction had 5 bases not matched to a gene; V was cut back by 3 bases and J by 1 base. The length of the CDR3 is 16 residues. Written as DNA, the CDR3 is TGTGCCAGCAGCTTTTTAGCGGGAGTGGGCACAGATACGCAGTATTTT. As protein: CASSFLAGVGTDTQYF. The full variable domain, with the rest looked up from reference TRBV7-6 and TRBJ2-3, is GAGVSQSPRYKVTKRGQDVALRCDPISGHVSLYWYRQALGQGPEFLTYFNYEAQQDKSGLPNDRFSAERPEGSISTLTIQRTEQRDSAMYRCASSFLAGVGTDTQYFGPGTRLTVL.

The gene calls are TRBV4-1 and TRBJ2-1, with TRBD2 matching over 13 bases. From germline, CDR1 is MGHRA and CDR2 YSYEKL. The V segment lost 1 base and the J segment 9 bases; nucleotides outside the gene matches: 6. This CDR3 has 16 amino acids. The CDR3 DNA follows: TGCGCCAGCAGCCAAGTGGCGACTAGCGGGAGGCCTGAGCAGTTCTTC. It codes for CASSQVATSGRPEQFF.

The CDR3: CSAGTEDTQYF. The DNA for the CDR3 is TGCAGTGCTGGGACAGAGGATACGCAGTATTTT. The chain uses TRBV20-1 and TRBJ2-3, with 7 bases fitting TRBD1. The CDR3 sequence is 11 residues long. Germline CDR1 reads DFQATT; CDR2 reads SNEGSKA (reference sequence). Trimming at V came to 5 bases and at J to 6 bases, leaving 2 bases not matched to a gene.